These T cell receptor beta chains were read from a single sample in a study of CD8+CD57+ T cells in acquired aplastic anemia. TCRdb analysed the reads with MiXCR anew, one entry per CDR3 protein. The sample has roughly 200,000 distinct CDR3 sequences, more than 55% seen once. Sequencing used sorted CD4+, CD8+, or CD8+CD57+ T cells (not recorded which) from PBMCs. These receptors were obtained from a human donor with aplastic anemia. The CDR3 runs from the conserved cysteine through the conserved F or W. D genes are given only for firm matches. Size is stated for part of the rows, as once, few or many counts, or as a class when the clone is expanded.

clone_size,j_call,d_call,v_call,cdr3_nt,cdr3_aa
NA,TRBJ2-5,TRBD1,TRBV15,TGTGCCACCAGCCCCGACAGGGTCCAAGAGACCCAGTACTTC,CATSPDRVQETQYF
few,TRBJ1-5,NA,TRBV19,TGTGCCAGTAGTTCATCCCAGGGTTGGCAGCCCCAGCATTTT,CASSSSQGWQPQHF
many,TRBJ2-7,NA,TRBV19,TGTGCCAGTAGACCCCAGGGTGTGTACGAGCAGTACTTC,CASRPQGVYEQYF
NA,TRBJ1-1,NA,TRBV14,TGTGCCAGCAGCCACAGGAACACTTGGGCTGAAGCTTTCTTT,CASSHRNTWAEAFF
NA,TRBJ2-1,TRBD2,TRBV12-3/TRBV12-4,TGTGCCAGCAGGAAAGCGGGAGGCAACAATGAGCAGTTCTTC,CASRKAGGNNEQFF
many,TRBJ2-1,TRBD2,TRBV9,TGTGCCAGCAGCGTAGGTAGCGGGCTCTACAATGAGCAGTTCTTC,CASSVGSGLYNEQFF
many,TRBJ2-3,NA,TRBV2,TGTGCCAGCAGTGCACTACCCCTTAGCACAGATACGCAGTATTTT,CASSALPLSTDTQYF
NA,TRBJ2-7,TRBD1,TRBV7-9,TGTGCCAGCAGCCATTTGGGACAGGGCTACGAGCAGTACTTC,CASSHLGQGYEQYF
few,TRBJ1-6,NA,TRBV20-1,TGCAGTGCTAGAGAGGCTAATTCACCCCTCCACTTT,CSAREANSPLHF
NA,TRBJ1-3,NA,TRBV25-1,TGTGCCAGCAGTGAATCCGGGGGTGGAAACACCATATATTTT,CASSESGGGNTIYF
few,TRBJ2-7,TRBD1,TRBV15,TGTGCCACCAGCAGAGGTGGGACAGAGAAGTACGAGCAGTACTTC,CATSRGGTEKYEQYF
NA,TRBJ2-7,TRBD1,TRBV7-6,TGTGCCAGCAGCTCCAGGACAGGGAAACTCTACGAGCAGTACTTC,CASSSRTGKLYEQYF
many,TRBJ2-1,NA,TRBV7-8,TGTGCCAGCAGCTTAGTAGATGAGCAGTTCTTC,CASSLVDEQFF
NA,TRBJ2-5,TRBD2,TRBV12-3/TRBV12-4,TGTGCCAGCAGTTCCCGACTAGCGGGAGGGGAAGAGACCCAGTACTTC,CASSSRLAGGEETQYF
NA,TRBJ2-3,TRBD2,TRBV7-8,TGTGCCAGCACCCTTGGGACTAGCGGGCCGGATACGCAGTATTTT,CASTLGTSGPDTQYF
NA,TRBJ2-1,NA,TRBV5-5,TGCGCCAGCAGCCACGTCCGGGACCCTGACAATGAGCAGTTCTTC,CASSHVRDPDNEQFF
NA,TRBJ1-5,TRBD1,TRBV20-1,TGCAGTGCTAGAATCACAGGGGGTAGCAATCAGCCCCAGCATTTT,CSARITGGSNQPQHF
NA,TRBJ1-2,TRBD1,TRBV10-1,TGCGCCAGCAGTGAGTTTCGGACAGGGGGCTACACCTTC,CASSEFRTGGYTF
NA,TRBJ1-6,TRBD1,TRBV7-3,TGTGCCAGCAGTCCTAGTGGGACAGTTAATTCACCCCTCCACTTT,CASSPSGTVNSPLHF
NA,TRBJ1-2,TRBD1,TRBV29-1,TGCAGCGTTGAACAGGGGGAGGCATATGGCTACACCTTC,CSVEQGEAYGYTF
NA,TRBJ2-5,TRBD1,TRBV15,TGTGCCACCAGCAGCACAGGGGGCAAAGGAGAGACCCAGTACTTC,CATSSTGGKGETQYF
NA,TRBJ1-6,TRBD1,TRBV2,TGTGCCAGCAGTGACCGGACAGGGGAGAATTCACCCCTCCACTTT,CASSDRTGENSPLHF
NA,TRBJ2-1,TRBD2,TRBV2,TGTGCCAGCAGTGGTCCCAGCGGGGGGAATGAGCAGTTCTTC,CASSGPSGGNEQFF
NA,TRBJ1-6,TRBD1,TRBV19,TGTGCCAGTAGTATGCTCTTCGGCAGGGGGGCGGTAAATTCACCCCTCCACTTT,CASSMLFGRGAVNSPLHF
NA,TRBJ2-2,TRBD2,TRBV9,TGTGCCAGCAGCGTTACTAGCGGGGGGCTGTTTTTT,CASSVTSGGLFF
once,TRBJ2-7,NA,TRBV5-1,TGCGCCAGCGGCTTGGGACTTGAACCCTACTACGAGCAGTACTTC,CASGLGLEPYYEQYF
NA,TRBJ2-1,TRBD2,TRBV15,TGTGCCACCAGCAGCTCCAGGTCGGGACTAGGTAACGAGCAGTTCTTC,CATSSSRSGLGNEQFF
few,TRBJ2-7,NA,TRBV19,TGTGCCAGTCTTTTGGGACACCTCCCTCGGAACGAGCAGTACTTC,CASLLGHLPRNEQYF
NA,TRBJ1-1,NA,TRBV19,TGTGCCAGTAGTATAGATCGGGAGGGACGGTTGAACACTGAAGCTTTCTTT,CASSIDREGRLNTEAFF
few,TRBJ2-7,NA,TRBV10-3,TGTGCCATCAGTGGAGCCCTTGGGGCCTACGAGCAGTACTTC,CAISGALGAYEQYF
NA,TRBJ2-7,NA,TRBV7-9,TGTGCCAGCGGCGCACTCGGGGAGCGGTACTTC,CASGALGERYF
NA,TRBJ1-2,TRBD1,TRBV2,TGTGCCAGCAGCGGACAGGGGGGAGAGTATGGCTACACCTTC,CASSGQGGEYGYTF
NA,TRBJ1-1,NA,TRBV7-8,TGTGCCAGCAGCCATCCCTCTCGACGGGAGAACACTGAAGCTCTCTTT,CASSHPSRRENTEALF
NA,TRBJ2-3,NA,TRBV29-1,TGCAGCGTTGGACAGGCCCAGGATACGCAGTATTTT,CSVGQAQDTQYF
many,TRBJ1-1,NA,TRBV11-2,TGTGCCAGCAGCTTAGGGCGTAGTGAAGCTTTCTTT,CASSLGRSEAFF
few,TRBJ2-6,NA,TRBV5-1,TGCGCCAGCAGCCGCAGCCCAAGTAGCTCTGGGGCCAACGTCCTGACTTTC,CASSRSPSSSGANVLTF
few,TRBJ2-7,TRBD2,TRBV9,TGTGCCAGCAGCGAACTAGCGGGAGTGAGCGAGCAGTACTTC,CASSELAGVSEQYF
few,TRBJ1-1,NA,TRBV29-1,TGCAGCGTTGAGGACGGGAACACTGAAGCTTTCTTT,CSVEDGNTEAFF
once,TRBJ1-1,NA,TRBV5-1,TGCGCCAGCAGGGCCGGGACAATGAACACTGAAGCTTTCTTT,CASRAGTMNTEAFF
NA,TRBJ1-1,NA,TRBV13,TGTGCCAGCAGACATAGGGGGGCAGGGACGAACACTGAAGCTTTCTTT,CASRHRGAGTNTEAFF
NA,TRBJ2-6,NA,TRBV6-5,TGTGCCAGCAAGCAGGGGGCCAACGTCCTGACTTTC,CASKQGANVLTF
NA,TRBJ1-1,NA,TRBV10-3,TGTGCCATCAGTGGGCCGGGAGGAGCGAACACTGAAGCTTTCTTT,CAISGPGGANTEAFF
once,TRBJ1-4,NA,TRBV10-3,TGTGCCAGCACCGAAGCAACTAATGAAAAACTGTTTTTT,CASTEATNEKLFF
NA,TRBJ1-2,TRBD1,TRBV7-3,TGTGCCAGCAGCTCTCGGACAGGTCCAGCTAACTATGGCTACACCTTC,CASSSRTGPANYGYTF
NA,TRBJ2-5,TRBD1,TRBV7-2,TGTGCCAGCAGCTACCAGACAGGGTCAGCAGAGACCCAGTACTTC,CASSYQTGSAETQYF
NA,TRBJ1-2,TRBD1,TRBV2,TGTGCCAGCAGTGGGTCGCACAGGGGGAACCCCTATGGCTACACCTTC,CASSGSHRGNPYGYTF